The 2 T cell receptor beta chains given below trace back to one sample, sequenced in a study of blood T cell repertoires in COVID-19. Sequenced by immunoSEQ multiplex PCR; TCRdb stores in-frame clones only, minus some. The data show 390,000 or so clones, around 89% seen once. Sequencing was performed on PBMCs or T cells enriched from blood (not recorded which). The receptors were sampled from a man aged 18 to 29 who had recovered from COVID-19.

The gene calls are TRBV19 and TRBJ1-5, with no clear D. This CDR3 contains 12 residues. Trimming took 3 bases from V and 8 from J, leaving 8 bases between them. Germline V gene sequence: CDR1 LNHDA, CDR2 SQIVND (reference sequence). DNA for the CDR3: TGTGCCAGTAGTATCCCCCCAGAGCCCCAGCATTTT. The encoded protein is CASSIPPEPQHF.

The chain uses TRBV5-6 and TRBJ1-2, with D hard to call. V lost 6 bases, J lost 0 bases, and 18 bases lay in between. The CDR3 contains 16 residues. The germline V gene has CDR1 SGHDT and CDR2 YYEEEE. CDR3 coding DNA: TGTGCCAGCAACCCGCTCGGAGCCGGTACTAACTATGGCTACACCTTC. It translates to CASNPLGAGTNYGYTF. Complete variable domain (other parts from reference TRBV5-6 and TRBJ1-2): DAGVTQSPTHLIKTRGQQVTLRCSPKSGHDTVSWYQQALGQGPQFIFQYYEEEERQRGNFPDRFSGHQFPNYSSELNVNALLLGDSALYLCASNPLGAGTNYGYTFGSGTRLTVV.